This T cell receptor beta chain was recorded in a study of blood T cell repertoires in COVID-19. Sequencing used immunoSEQ multiplex PCR; TCRdb keeps in-frame clones, though not all of them. This table has about 220,000 clones, around 84% appearing once. This TCR derives from a man aged 25 to 40 with active or convalescent COVID-19. Specimen: peripheral blood.

The CDR3: CSVGQRNYGYTF. CDR3 DNA: TGCAGCGTGGGACAGCGGAACTATGGCTACACCTTC. V usage is TRBV29-1 and J usage is TRBJ1-2, with 7 bases matching TRBD1. V lost 6 bases and J lost 2; bases outside the gene matches: 3. Germline values: CDR1 SQVTM, CDR2 ANQGSEA. CDR3 length: 12 residues.